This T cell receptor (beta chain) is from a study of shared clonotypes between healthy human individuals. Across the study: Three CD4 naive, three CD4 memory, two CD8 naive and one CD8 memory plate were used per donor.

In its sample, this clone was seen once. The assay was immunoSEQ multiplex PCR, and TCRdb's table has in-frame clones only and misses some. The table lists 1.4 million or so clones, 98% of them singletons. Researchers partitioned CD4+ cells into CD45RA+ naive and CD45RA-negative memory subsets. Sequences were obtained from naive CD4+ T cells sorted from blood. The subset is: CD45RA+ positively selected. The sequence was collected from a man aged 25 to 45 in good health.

DNA for the CDR3: TGTGCCAGCAGCTTTGGCAGGTTGGATACGCAGTATTTT. Protein: CASSFGRLDTQYF. The chain joins TRBV5-6 to TRBJ2-3; D gene uncertain. The CDR3 is made up of 13 amino acids. Trimming cost V 2 bases and J 6 bases, with 10 bases left between them. Germline CDR1 is SGHDT and CDR2 is YYEEEE.